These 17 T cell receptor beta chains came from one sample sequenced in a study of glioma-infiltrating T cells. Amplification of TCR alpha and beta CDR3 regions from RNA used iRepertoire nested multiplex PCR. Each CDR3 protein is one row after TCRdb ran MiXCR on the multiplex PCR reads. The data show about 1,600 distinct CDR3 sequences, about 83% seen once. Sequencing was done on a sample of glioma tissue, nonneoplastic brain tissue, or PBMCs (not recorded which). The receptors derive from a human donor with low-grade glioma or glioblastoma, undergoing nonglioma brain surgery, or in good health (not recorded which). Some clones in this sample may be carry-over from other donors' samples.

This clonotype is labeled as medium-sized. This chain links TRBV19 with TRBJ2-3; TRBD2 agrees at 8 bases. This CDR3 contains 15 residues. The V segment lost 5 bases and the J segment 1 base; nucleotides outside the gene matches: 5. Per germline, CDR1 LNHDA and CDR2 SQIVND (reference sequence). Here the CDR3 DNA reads TGTGCCAGTAGTCCCGGGGGGGCAGGCACAGATACGCAGTATTTT. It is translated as CASSPGGAGTDTQYF.

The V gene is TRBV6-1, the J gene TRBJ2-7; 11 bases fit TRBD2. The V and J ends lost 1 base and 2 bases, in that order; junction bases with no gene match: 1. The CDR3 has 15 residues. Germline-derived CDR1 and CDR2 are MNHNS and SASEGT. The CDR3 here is CASSEELAGAYEQYF. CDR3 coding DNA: TGTGCCAGCAGTGAAGAACTAGCGGGAGCCTACGAGCAGTACTTC.

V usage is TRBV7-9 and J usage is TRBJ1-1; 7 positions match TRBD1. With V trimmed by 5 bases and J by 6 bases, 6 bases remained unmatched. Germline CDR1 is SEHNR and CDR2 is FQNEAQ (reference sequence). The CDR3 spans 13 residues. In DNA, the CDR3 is TGTGCCAGCAGCCCCAGACAGGGCTCTGAAGCTTTCTTT. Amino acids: CASSPRQGSEAFF.

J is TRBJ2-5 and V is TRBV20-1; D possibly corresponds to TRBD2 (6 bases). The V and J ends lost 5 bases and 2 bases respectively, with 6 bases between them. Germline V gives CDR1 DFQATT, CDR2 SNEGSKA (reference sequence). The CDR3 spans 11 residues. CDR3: CSAGLQETQYF. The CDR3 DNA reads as TGCAGTGCTGGACTACAAGAGACCCAGTACTTC.

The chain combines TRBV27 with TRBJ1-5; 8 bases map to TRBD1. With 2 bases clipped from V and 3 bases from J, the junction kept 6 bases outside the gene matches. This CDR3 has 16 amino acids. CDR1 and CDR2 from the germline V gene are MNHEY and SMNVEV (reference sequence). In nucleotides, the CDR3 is TGTGCCAGCAGTTTAGCCCCGGACAGGGCCAATCAGCCCCAGCATTTT. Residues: CASSLAPDRANQPQHF.

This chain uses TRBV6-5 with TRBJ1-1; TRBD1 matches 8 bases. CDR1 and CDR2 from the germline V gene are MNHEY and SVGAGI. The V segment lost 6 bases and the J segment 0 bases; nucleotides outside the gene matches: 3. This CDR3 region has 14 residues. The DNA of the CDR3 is TGTGCCAGCAGCTCAGGGGGCTTGAACACTGAAGCTTTCTTT. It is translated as CASSSGGLNTEAFF.

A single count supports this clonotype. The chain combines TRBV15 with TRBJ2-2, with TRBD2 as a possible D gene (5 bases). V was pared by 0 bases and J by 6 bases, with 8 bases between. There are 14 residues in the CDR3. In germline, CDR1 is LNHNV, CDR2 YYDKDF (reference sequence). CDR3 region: CATSRDRGPGELFF. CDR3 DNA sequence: TGTGCCACCAGCAGAGATCGAGGGCCCGGGGAGCTGTTTTTT.

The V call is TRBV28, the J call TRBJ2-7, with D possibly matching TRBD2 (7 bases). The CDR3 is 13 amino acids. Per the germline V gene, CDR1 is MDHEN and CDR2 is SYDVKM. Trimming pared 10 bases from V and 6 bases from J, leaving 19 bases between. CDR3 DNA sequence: TGTGCCATCCGTTCGGGGGGCCTCGGCGAGCAGTACTTC. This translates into CAIRSGGLGEQYF.

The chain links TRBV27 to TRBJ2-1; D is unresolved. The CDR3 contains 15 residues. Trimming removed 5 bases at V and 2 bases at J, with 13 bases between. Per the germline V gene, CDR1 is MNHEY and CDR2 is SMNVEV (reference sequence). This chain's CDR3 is CASSVRALTYNEQFF. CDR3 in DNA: TGTGCCAGCAGTGTCCGGGCCCTTACCTACAATGAGCAGTTCTTC.

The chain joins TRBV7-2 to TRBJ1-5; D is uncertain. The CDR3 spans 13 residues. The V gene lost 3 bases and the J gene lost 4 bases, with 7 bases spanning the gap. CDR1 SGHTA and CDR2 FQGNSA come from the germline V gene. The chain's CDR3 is CASSFTPNQPQHF. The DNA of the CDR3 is TGTGCCAGCAGCTTTACCCCTAATCAGCCCCAGCATTTT.

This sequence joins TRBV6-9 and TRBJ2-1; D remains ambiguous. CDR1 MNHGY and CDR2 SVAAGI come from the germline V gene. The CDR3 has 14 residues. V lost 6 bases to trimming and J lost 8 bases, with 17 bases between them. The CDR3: CASRYLARSDEQFF. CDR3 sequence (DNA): TGTGCCAGCAGGTATCTGGCTAGGAGCGATGAGCAGTTCTTC.

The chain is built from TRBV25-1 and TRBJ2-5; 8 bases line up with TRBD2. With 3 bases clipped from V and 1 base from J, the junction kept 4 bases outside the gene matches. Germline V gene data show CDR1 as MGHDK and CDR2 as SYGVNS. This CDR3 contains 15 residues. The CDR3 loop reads CASSDQRESQETQYF. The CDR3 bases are TGTGCCAGCAGTGACCAGCGGGAGAGCCAAGAGACCCAGTACTTC.

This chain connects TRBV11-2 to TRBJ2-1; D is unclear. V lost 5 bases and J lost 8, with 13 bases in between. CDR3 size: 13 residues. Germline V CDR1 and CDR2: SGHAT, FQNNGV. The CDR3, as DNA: TGTGCCAGCAGCCCTACCCTTCCCTATGAGCAGTTCTTC. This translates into CASSPTLPYEQFF.

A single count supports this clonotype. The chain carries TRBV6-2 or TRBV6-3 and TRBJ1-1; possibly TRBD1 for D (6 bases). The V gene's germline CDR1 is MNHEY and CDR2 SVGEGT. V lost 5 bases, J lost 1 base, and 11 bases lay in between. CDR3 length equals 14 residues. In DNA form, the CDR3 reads TGTGCCAGCAGTGTCCAGGGGCGGAACACTGAAGCTTTCTTT. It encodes CASSVQGRNTEAFF.

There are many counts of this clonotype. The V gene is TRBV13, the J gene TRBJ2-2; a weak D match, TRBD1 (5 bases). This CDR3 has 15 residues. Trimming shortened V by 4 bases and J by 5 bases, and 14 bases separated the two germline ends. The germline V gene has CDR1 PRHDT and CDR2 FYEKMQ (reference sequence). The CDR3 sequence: CASSSRVKSTGELFF. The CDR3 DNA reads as TGTGCCAGCAGCTCCAGGGTTAAGAGTACCGGGGAGCTGTTTTTT.

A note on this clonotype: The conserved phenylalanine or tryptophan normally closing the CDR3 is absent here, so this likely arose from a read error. CDR3 nucleotide sequence: TGTGCCATCAGTAAGTCCCAGTACGAGCAGTACCTC. Residues: CAISKSQYEQYL. The genes are TRBV10-3 and TRBJ2-7; D is undetermined. The germline V gene encodes CDR1 ENHRY and CDR2 SYGVKD. CDR3 length: 12 residues.

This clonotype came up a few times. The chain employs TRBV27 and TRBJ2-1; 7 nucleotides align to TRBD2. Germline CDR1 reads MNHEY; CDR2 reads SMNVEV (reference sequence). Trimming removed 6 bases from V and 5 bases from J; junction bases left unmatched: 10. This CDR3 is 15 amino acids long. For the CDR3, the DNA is TGTGCCAGCAGGGTAAGCGGGGTACCCAACAATGAGCAGTTCTTC. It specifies CASRVSGVPNNEQFF.